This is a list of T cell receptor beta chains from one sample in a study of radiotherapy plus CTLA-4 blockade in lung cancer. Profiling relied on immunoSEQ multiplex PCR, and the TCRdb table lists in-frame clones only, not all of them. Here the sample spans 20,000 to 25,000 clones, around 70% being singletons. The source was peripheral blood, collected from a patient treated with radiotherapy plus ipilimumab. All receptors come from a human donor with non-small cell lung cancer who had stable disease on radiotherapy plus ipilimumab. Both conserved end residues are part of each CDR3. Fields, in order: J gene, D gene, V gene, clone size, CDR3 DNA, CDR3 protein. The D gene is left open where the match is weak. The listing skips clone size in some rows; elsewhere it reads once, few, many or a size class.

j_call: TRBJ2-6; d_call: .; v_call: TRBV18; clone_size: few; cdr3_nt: TGTGCCAGCTCCCCCAGGGCTGGGGCCAACGTCCTGACTTTC; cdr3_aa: CASSPRAGANVLTF
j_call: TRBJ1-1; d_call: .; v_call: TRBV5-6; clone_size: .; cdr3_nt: TGTGCCAGCAGCTTAACTATCAACACTGAAGCTTTCTTT; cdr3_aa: CASSLTINTEAFF
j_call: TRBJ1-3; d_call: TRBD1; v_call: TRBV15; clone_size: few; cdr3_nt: TGTGCCACCAGCTCCCGGGACAGGGGTGGAAACACCATATATTTT; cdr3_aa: CATSSRDRGGNTIYF
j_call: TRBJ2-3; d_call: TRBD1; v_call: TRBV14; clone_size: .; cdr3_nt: TGTGCCAGCAGCCTGGGACAGGACACAGATACGCAGTATTTT; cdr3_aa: CASSLGQDTDTQYF
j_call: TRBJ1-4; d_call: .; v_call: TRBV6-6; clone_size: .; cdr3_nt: TGTGCCAGCAGTTACGGAGGGGTGAGAGAAAAACTGTTTTTT; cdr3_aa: CASSYGGVREKLFF
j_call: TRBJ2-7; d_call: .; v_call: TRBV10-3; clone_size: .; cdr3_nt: TGTGCCATCGGTCAGGGTGGCGACGAGCAGTACTTC; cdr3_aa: CAIGQGGDEQYF
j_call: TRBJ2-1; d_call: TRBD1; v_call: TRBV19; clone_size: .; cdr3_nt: TGTGCCAGCCGGGACAGGGGGCTTTCCTACAATGAGCAGTTCTTC; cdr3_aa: CASRDRGLSYNEQFF
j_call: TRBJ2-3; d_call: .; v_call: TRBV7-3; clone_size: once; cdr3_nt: TGTGCCAGCAGCTTAAGTTTCGGAGATACGCAGTATTTT; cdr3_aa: CASSLSFGDTQYF
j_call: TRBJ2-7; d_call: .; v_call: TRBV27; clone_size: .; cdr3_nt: TGTGCCACCCGTAAAAGGGTGGGCGAGCAGTACTTC; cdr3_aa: CATRKRVGEQYF
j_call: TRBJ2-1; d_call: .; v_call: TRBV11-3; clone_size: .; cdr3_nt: TGTGCCAGCAGCTATACTAGAATCCATGAGCAGTTCTTC; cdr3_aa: CASSYTRIHEQFF
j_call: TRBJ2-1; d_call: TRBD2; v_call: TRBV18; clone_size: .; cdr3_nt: TGTGCCAGCTCAGAGACTAGCGGGAGGATCAGGGCCTACAATGAGCAGTTCTTC; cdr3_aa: CASSETSGRIRAYNEQFF
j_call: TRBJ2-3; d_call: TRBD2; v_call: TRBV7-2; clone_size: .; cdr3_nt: TGTGCCAGCAGCTTGACTAGCGGATTTAGCACAGATACGCAGTATTTT; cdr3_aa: CASSLTSGFSTDTQYF
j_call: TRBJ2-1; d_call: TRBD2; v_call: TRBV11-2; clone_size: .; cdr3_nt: TGTGCCAGCAGCGCCCAGGGACTAGCGGGACATGAGCAGTTCTTC; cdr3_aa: CASSAQGLAGHEQFF
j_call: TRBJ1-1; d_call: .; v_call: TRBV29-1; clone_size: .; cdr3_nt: TGCAGCGTTACCTTGTCAGGTGGACGGTTCACTGAAGCTTTCTTT; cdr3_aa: CSVTLSGGRFTEAFF
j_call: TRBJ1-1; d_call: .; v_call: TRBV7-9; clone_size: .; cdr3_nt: TGTGCCAGCAGCCCTCCCTGGAGGGAAAACACTGAAGCTTTCTTT; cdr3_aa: CASSPPWRENTEAFF
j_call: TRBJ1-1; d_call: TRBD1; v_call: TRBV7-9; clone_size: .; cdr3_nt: TGTGCCAGCAGTTCACAGGGGAGAGGAACTGAAGCTTTCTTT; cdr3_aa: CASSSQGRGTEAFF
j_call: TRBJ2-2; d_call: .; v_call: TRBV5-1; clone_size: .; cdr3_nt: TGCGCCAGCAGCTTGTCGCTTGGGGACACCGGGGAGCTGTTTTTT; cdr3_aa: CASSLSLGDTGELFF
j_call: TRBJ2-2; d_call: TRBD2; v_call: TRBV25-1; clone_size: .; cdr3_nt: TGTGCCAGCAGCGGGAGGGATAACACCGGGGAGCTGTTTTTT; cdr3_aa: CASSGRDNTGELFF
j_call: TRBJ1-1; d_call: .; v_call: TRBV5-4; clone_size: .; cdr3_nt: TGTGCCAGCAGCTTTATATCCGGGGGTGAAGCTTTCTTT; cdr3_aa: CASSFISGGEAFF
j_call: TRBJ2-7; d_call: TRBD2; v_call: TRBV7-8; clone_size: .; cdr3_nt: TGTGCCAGCAGCTCGGGACTAGCGGTTTACGAGCAGTACTTC; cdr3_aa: CASSSGLAVYEQYF
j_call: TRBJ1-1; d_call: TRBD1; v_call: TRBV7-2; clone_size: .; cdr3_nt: TGTGCCGGCAGCTTAAGGAGGACAGGGGGCGAAGCTTTCTTT; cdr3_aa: CAGSLRRTGGEAFF
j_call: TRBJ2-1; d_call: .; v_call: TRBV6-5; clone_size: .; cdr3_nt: TGTGCCAGCAGTTACTTAGGTGAGAATGAGCAGTTCTTC; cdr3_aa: CASSYLGENEQFF
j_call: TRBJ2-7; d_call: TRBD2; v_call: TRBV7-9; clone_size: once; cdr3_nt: TGTGCCAGCAGCTATAGCGGGAGTGGAACCTACGAGCAGTACTTC; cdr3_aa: CASSYSGSGTYEQYF
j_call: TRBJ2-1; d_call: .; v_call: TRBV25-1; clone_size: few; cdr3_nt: TGTGCCAGCCGCCGGGACGGACGCAATGAGCAGTTCTTC; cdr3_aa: CASRRDGRNEQFF
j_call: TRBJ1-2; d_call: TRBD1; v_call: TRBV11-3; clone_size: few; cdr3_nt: TGTGCCAGCAGCTTAACCCCGGGACAGGGGGCGCCTGGCTACACCTTC; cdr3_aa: CASSLTPGQGAPGYTF
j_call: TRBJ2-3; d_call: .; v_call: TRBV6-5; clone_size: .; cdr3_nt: TGTGCCAGCAAGCGACCTTATGGGTCAGATACGCAGTATTTT; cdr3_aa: CASKRPYGSDTQYF
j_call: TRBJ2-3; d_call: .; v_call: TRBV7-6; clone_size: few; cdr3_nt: TGTGCCAGCAGTGCAGGTACAGATACGCAGTATTTT; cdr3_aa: CASSAGTDTQYF
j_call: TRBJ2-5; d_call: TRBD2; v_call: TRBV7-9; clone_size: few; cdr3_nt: TGTGCCAGCAGCTTACTCCCAGCGGGAGAAGAGACCCAGTACTTC; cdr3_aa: CASSLLPAGEETQYF
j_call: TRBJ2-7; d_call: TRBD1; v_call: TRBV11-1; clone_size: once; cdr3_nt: TGTGCCAGCAGCCCAGGACAGGGGGCCTCCTACGAGCAGTACTTC; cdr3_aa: CASSPGQGASYEQYF
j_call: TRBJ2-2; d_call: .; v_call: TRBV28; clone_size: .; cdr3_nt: TGTGCCAGCAGTTTACGGAACACCGGGGAGCTGTTTTTT; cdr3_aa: CASSLRNTGELFF
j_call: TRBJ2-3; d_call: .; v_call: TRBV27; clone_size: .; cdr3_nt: TGTGCCAGCAGCCGGGTACGGATTGTTAGCACAGATACGCAGTATTTT; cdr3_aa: CASSRVRIVSTDTQYF
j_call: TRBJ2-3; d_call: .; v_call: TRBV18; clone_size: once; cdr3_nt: TGTGCCAGCTCACCTACCGGACAGAGCACAGATACGCAGTATTTT; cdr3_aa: CASSPTGQSTDTQYF
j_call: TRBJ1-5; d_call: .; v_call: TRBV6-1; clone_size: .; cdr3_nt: TGTGCCAGCAGCTCAAAAAGCAATCAGCCCCAGCATTTT; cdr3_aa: CASSSKSNQPQHF
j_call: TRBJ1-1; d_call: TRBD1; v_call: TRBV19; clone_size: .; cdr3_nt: TGTGCCAGAATCATCGGGACAGAGGAAGCTTTCTTT; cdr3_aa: CARIIGTEEAFF
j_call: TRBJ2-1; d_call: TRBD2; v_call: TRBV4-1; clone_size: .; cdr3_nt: TGCGCCAGCAGCCAAGCACGGGCTAGCGGTCCGCGGTTCTTC; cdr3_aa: CASSQARASGPRFF
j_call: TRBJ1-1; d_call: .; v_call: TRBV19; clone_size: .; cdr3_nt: TGTGCCAGTAGAACCCAATCGGAGCTGAACACTGAAGCTTTCTTT; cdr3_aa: CASRTQSELNTEAFF
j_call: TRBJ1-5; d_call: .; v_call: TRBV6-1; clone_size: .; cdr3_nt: TGTGCCAGCAGACGGGTAGACAATCAGCCCCAGCATTTT; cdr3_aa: CASRRVDNQPQHF
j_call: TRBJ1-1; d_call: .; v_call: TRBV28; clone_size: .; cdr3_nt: TGTGCCAGCACCCCGGGACGGATGAACACTGAAGCTTTCTTT; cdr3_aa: CASTPGRMNTEAFF
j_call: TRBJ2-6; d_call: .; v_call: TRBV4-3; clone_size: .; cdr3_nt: TGCGCCAGCAGCCAAGTTGTCCGGGAGTTTGGTTCTGTGGGGGCCAACGTCCTGACTTTC; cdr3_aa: CASSQVVREFGSVGANVLTF
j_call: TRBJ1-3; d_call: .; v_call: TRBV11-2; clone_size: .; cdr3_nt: TGTGCCAGCATCCTATCGGGTCCTGGAAACACCATATATTTT; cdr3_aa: CASILSGPGNTIYF
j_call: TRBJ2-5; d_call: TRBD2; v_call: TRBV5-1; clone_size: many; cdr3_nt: TGCGCCAGCACCCGGGGGGGGGTGTCCCCAGAGACCCAGTACTTC; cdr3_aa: CASTRGGVSPETQYF
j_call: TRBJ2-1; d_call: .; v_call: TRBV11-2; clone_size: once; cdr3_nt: TGTGCCAGCAACCACTTCAACAATGAGCAGTTCTTC; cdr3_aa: CASNHFNNEQFF
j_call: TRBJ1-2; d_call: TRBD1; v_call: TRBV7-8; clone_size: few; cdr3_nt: TGTGCCAGCAGCATTAAGACAGGGAGGACAGCTAACTATGGCTACACCTTC; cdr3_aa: CASSIKTGRTANYGYTF